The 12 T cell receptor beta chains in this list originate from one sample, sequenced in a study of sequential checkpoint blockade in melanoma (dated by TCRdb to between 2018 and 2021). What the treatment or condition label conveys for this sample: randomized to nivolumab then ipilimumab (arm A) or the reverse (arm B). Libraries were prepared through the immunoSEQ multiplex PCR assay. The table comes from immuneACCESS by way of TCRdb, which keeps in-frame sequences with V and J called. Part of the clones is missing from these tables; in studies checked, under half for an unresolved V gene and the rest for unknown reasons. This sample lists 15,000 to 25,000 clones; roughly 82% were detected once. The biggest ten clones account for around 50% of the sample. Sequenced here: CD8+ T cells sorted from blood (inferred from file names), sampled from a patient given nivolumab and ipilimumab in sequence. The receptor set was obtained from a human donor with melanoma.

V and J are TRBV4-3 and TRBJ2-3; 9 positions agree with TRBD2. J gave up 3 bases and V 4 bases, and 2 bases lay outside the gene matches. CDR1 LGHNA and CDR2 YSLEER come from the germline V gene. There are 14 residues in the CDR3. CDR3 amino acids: CASSPSGGTDTQYF. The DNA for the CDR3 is TGCGCCAGCAGCCCGAGCGGGGGGACAGATACGCAGTATTTT.

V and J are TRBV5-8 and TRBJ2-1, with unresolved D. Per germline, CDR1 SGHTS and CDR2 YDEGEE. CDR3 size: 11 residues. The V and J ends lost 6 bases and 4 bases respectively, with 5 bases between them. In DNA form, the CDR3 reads TGTGCCAGCAATCCTTACAATGAGCAGTTCTTC. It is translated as CASNPYNEQFF.

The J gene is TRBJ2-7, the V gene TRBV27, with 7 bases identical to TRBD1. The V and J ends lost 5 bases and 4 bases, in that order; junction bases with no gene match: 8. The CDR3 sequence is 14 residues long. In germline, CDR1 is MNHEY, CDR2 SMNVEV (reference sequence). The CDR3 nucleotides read TGTGCCAGCAGTCTGGTACCAGGGGGTTACGAGCAGTACTTC. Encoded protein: CASSLVPGGYEQYF.

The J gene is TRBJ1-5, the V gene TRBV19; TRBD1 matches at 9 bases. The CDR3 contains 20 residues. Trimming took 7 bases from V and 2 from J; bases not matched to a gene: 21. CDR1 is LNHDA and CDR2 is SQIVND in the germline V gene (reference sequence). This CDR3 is CASTHLRGTGISIGNQPQHF. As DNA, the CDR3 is TGTGCCAGTACCCATCTGAGGGGGACAGGGATAAGTATCGGCAATCAGCCCCAGCATTTT. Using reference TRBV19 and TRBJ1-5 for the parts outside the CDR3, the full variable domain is DGGITQSPKYLFRKEGQNVTLSCEQNLNHDAMYWYRQDPGQGLRLIYYSQIVNDFQKGDIAEGYSVSREKKESFPLTVTSAQKNPTAFYLCASTHLRGTGISIGNQPQHFGDGTRLSIL.

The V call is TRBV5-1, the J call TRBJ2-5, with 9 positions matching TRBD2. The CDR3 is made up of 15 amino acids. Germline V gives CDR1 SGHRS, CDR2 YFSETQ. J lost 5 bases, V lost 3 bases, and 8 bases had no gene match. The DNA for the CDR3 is TGCGCCAGCAGCTCTGGGGCTAGCGGGGTGGAGACCCAGTACTTC. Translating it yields CASSSGASGVETQYF.

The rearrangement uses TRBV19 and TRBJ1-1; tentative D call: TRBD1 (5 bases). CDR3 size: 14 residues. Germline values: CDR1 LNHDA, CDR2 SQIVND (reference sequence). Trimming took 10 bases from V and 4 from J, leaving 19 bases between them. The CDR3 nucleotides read TGTGCCACCACGTTGGGGGGGGGAAGCACTGAAGCTTTCTTT. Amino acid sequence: CATTLGGGSTEAFF.

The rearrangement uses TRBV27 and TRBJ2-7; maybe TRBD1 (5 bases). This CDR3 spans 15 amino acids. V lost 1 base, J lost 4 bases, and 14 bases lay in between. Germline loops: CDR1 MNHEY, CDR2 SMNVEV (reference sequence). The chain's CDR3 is CASSLYRVRVYEQYF. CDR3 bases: TGTGCCAGCAGTTTATATAGGGTCAGGGTATACGAGCAGTACTTC.

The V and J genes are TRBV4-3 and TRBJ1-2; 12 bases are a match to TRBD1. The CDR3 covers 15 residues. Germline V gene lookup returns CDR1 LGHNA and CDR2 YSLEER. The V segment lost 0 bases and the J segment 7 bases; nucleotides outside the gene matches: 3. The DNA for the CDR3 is TGCGCCAGCAGCCAAGATGGGACAGGGGGCCTTGGCTACACCTTC. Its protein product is CASSQDGTGGLGYTF.

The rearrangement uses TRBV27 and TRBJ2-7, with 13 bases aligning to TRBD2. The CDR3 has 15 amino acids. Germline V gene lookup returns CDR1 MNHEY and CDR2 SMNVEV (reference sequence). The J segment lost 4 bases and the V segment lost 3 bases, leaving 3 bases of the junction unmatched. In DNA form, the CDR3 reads TGTGCCAGCAGTTTCTCGACTAGCGGGGGGTACGAGCAGTACTTC. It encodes CASSFSTSGGYEQYF.

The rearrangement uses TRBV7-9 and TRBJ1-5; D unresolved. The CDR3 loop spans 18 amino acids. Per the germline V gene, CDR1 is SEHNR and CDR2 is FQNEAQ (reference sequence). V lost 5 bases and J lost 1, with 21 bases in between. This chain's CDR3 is CASSKKYKPRGSNQPQHF. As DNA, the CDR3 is TGTGCCAGCAGCAAAAAGTACAAGCCTCGCGGCAGCAATCAGCCCCAGCATTTT.

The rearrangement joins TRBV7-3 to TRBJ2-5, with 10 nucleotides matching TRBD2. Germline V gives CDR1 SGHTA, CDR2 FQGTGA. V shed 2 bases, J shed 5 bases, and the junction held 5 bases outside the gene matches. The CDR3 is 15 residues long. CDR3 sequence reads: CASSLEAGGRETQYF. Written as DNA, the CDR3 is TGTGCCAGCAGCTTAGAAGCGGGGGGGCGTGAGACCCAGTACTTC.

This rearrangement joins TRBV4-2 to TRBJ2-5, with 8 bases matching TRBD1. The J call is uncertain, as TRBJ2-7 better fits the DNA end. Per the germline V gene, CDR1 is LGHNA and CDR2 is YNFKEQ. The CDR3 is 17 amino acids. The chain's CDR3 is CASSQDGSGTGSYEQYF. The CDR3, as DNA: TGTGCCAGCAGCCAAGATGGGTCCGGGACAGGATCCTACGAGCAGTACTTC.